This TCR beta chain was obtained from a study of blood T cell repertoires in COVID-19. The overall study: Samples taken during acute and convalescent COVID-19 were collected in the United States, Italy and Spain. The cDNA or gDNA used as material had been derived from T cells, B-cell-depleted T cells, or PBMCs.

Original handling: For nucleated cells, counts were estimated from reference gene primer amplification. Profiling relied on immunoSEQ multiplex PCR, and the TCRdb table lists in-frame clones only, not all of them. The D gene and trimming were derived from the DNA, and the V and J assignments and clone size from that table. The sample lists some 23,000 clones, 75% to 90% occurring once. V was pared by 5 bases and J by 7 bases, with 12 bases between. The germline V gene encodes CDR1 MDHEN and CDR2 SYDVKM. The CDR3 sequence is 14 residues long. Sequenced sample: peripheral blood. The source of this sequence is a woman at least 80 years old with acute or convalescent COVID-19. The chain has TRBV28 and TRBJ1-6, with D possibly matching TRBD1 (5 bases). CDR3 sequence (DNA): TGTGCCAGCAGTATCACAGGTGGGAATTCACCCCTCCACTTT. The encoded protein is CASSITGGNSPLHF.